These 9 T cell receptor beta chains originate from one sample sequenced in a study of chemoradiotherapy in HPV16-positive cancers. This table comes from immunoSEQ multiplex PCR, and its TCRdb copy is limited to in-frame clones, with some not included. Of roughly 8,400 clones listed, roughly 71% are singletons. Sequences were derived from tumor tissue, sampled from a patient who underwent chemoradiotherapy. These receptors all stem from a human donor with HPV-associated anogenital cancer.

This clone was detected only a few times. The gene calls are TRBV4-1 and TRBJ2-5; 9 positions match TRBD2. The germline V gene has CDR1 MGHRA and CDR2 YSYEKL. CDR3 length: 16 residues. V lost 4 bases, J lost 5 bases, and 11 bases stayed unmatched. CDR3 DNA: TGCGCCAGCAGCCTCATTAGCGGGGGAGGGCAGGAGACCCAGTACTTC. It encodes CASSLISGGGQETQYF.

The gene calls are TRBV6-4 and TRBJ2-1; 10 bases are shared with TRBD2. V shed 3 bases, J shed 8 bases, and the junction held 7 bases outside the gene matches. This CDR3 contains 15 residues. Germline V gene data show CDR1 as MRHNA and CDR2 as SNTAGT. The CDR3 loop reads CASSDGTSVPHEQFF. For the CDR3, the DNA is TGTGCCAGCAGTGATGGGACTAGCGTCCCACATGAGCAGTTCTTC.

This sequence joins TRBV9 and TRBJ2-1; D is undetermined. The CDR3 has 13 amino acids. Germline CDR1 SGDLS, CDR2 YYNGEE. Trimming cost V 2 bases and J 4 bases, with 7 bases left between them. CDR3 sequence reads: CASSVGHYNEQFF. Here the CDR3 DNA reads TGTGCCAGCAGCGTGGGTCATTACAATGAGCAGTTCTTC. The full variable domain, in which reference TRBV9 and TRBJ2-1 provide the parts outside the CDR3, is DSGVTQTPKHLITATGQRVTLRCSPRSGDLSVYWYQQSLDQGLQFLIQYYNGEERAKGNILERFSAQQFPDLHSELNLSSLELGDSALYFCASSVGHYNEQFFGPGTRLTVL.

CDR3 DNA sequence: TGTGCCAGCAGGGCCCCGGGAAACTATGGCTACACCTTC. This gives the protein CASRAPGNYGYTF. This chain links TRBV28 with TRBJ1-2; D is ambiguous. V lost 6 bases and J 2 bases, leaving 10 bases between the germline ends. Germline V gene sequence: CDR1 MDHEN, CDR2 SYDVKM. The CDR3 covers 13 residues.

A few counts support this clone. CDR3 in amino acids: CASSPPGLAGGEFF. CDR3 bases: TGTGCCAGCAGCCCCCCGGGACTAGCGGGGGGAGAGTTCTTC. The rearrangement uses TRBV7-9 and TRBJ2-1; 15 positions agree with TRBD2. This CDR3 comprises 14 residues. Losses at the gene ends were 5 bases for V and 14 bases for J; bases not matched to a gene: 7. Per germline, CDR1 SEHNR and CDR2 FQNEAQ (reference sequence).

The chain couples TRBV19 to TRBJ2-2, with TRBD1 matching over 9 bases. Germline values: CDR1 LNHDA, CDR2 SQIVND (reference sequence). The V gene end was trimmed by 5 bases and the J gene end by 3 bases; junction bases not matched to a gene: 7. The CDR3 runs to 16 residues. The CDR3 sequence is CASSLRTGAYTGELFF. In nucleotides, the CDR3 is TGTGCCAGTAGTTTGAGGACAGGGGCCTACACCGGGGAGCTGTTTTTT.

Worth noting for this clone: Other nucleotide sequences in the sample specify the same CDR3. The rearrangement uses TRBV29-1 and TRBJ2-1, with 10 bases matching TRBD2. CDR3 size: 14 residues. Per germline, CDR1 SQVTM and CDR2 ANQGSEA. J lost 5 bases, V lost 3 bases, and 4 bases had no gene match. CDR3 DNA sequence: TGCAGCGTTGAGGAACTAGCGGGAAACAATGAGCAGTTCTTC. This translates into CSVEELAGNNEQFF.

The chain carries TRBV19 and TRBJ2-7, with 10 bases identical to TRBD2. Trimming took 4 bases from V and 4 from J; bases not matched to a gene: 4. Germline lookup yields CDR1 LNHDA and CDR2 SQIVND (reference sequence). The CDR3 has 14 residues. The CDR3 coding sequence is TGTGCCAGTAGTACCTCTAGCGGGAGATACGAGCAGTACTTC. As protein: CASSTSSGRYEQYF.

V and J are TRBV4-1 and TRBJ2-3; TRBD2 agrees at 8 bases. The junction had 9 bases not matched to a gene; V was cut back by 3 bases and J by 4 bases. The CDR3 has 16 amino acids. CDR1 is MGHRA, CDR2 YSYEKL, per germline. Here the CDR3 DNA reads TGCGCCAGCAGCCAGCCCGGGAGGGGAGGCCCAGATACGCAGTATTTT. Translation: CASSQPGRGGPDTQYF.